This TCR beta chain came from a study of CD8 T cells in ankylosing spondylitis. Study results and caveats: In ankylosing spondylitis blood, a motif of roughly eight highly homologous TCR beta variants appeared characteristic.

This clonotype has just a few counts. Its antigen remains unidentified. V shed 5 bases and J shed 3 bases, with 9 bases lying between them. Germline CDR1 and CDR2: SGHTA and FQGNSA. This CDR3 is built from 13 residues. TCRdb reprocessed the 5' RACE reads with MiXCR, giving one entry per CDR3 protein. The data contain a few hundred thousand distinct CDR3 sequences, 20% to 25% of them singletons. This clonotype was sampled from a male donor with ankylosing spondylitis. The chain employs TRBV7-2 and TRBJ2-3; no reliable D call. Sequenced: blood, either unsorted or a sorted T cell fraction (not recorded which). CDR3 sequence (DNA): TGTGCCAGCAGCAGGGTCGGGACAGATACGCAGTATTTT. Translated, it gives CASSRVGTDTQYF.